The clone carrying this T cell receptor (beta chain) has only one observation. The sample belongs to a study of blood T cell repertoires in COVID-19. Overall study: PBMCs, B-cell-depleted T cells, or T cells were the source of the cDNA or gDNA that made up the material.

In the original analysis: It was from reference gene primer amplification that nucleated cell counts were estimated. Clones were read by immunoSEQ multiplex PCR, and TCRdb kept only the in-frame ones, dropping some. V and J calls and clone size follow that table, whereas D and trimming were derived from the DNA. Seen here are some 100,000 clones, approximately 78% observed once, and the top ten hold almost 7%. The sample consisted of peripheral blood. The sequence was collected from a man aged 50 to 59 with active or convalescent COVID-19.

The CDR3: CASSPEQGFYGYTF. DNA for the CDR3: TGTGCCAGCTCACCGGAACAGGGTTTCTATGGCTACACCTTC. The V and J genes are TRBV18 and TRBJ1-2; possible D gene TRBD1, 6 bases. The CDR3 is 14 amino acids. Trimming stripped 3 bases from V and 4 bases from J, with 12 bases between. Germline values: CDR1 KGHSH, CDR2 LQKENI.